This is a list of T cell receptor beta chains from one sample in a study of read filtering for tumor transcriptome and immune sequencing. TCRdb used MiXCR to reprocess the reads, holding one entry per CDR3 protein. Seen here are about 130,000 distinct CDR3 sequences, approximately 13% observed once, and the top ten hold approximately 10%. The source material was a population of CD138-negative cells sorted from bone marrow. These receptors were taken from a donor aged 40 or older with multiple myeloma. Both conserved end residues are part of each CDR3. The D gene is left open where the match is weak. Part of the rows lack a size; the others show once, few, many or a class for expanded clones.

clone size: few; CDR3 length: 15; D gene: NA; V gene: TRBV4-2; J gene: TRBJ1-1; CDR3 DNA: TGTGCCAGCAGCCAAGATCTGGGGGCGAGGACTGAAGCTTTCTTT; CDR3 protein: CASSQDLGARTEAFF
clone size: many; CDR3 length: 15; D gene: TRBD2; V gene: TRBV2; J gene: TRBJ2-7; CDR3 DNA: TGTGCCAGCAGTGGACTAGCGGGGGGTTTATACGAGCAGTACTTC; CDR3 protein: CASSGLAGGLYEQYF
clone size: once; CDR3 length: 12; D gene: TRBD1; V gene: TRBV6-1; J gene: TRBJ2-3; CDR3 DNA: TGTGCCAGCAGATCAGAGGGGACAGTGCAGTATTTT; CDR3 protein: CASRSEGTVQYF
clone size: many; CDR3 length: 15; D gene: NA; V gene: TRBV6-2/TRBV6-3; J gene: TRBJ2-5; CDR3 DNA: TGTGCCAGCAGTTGGGAAAATCAGGGCCCAGAGACCCAGTACTTC; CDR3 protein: CASSWENQGPETQYF
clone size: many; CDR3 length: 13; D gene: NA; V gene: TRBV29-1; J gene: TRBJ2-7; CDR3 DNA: TGCAGCGTTGTTCTTCCGGGAACCTACGAGCAGTACTTC; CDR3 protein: CSVVLPGTYEQYF
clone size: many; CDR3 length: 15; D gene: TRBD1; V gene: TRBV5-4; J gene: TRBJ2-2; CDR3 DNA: TGTGCCAGCAGCCCGGGACAGGGAGGGACCGGGGAGCTGTTTTTT; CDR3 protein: CASSPGQGGTGELFF
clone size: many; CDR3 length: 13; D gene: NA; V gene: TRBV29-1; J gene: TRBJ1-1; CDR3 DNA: TGCAGCGTTTCTGACAGACAGAACACTGAAGCTTTCTTT; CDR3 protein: CSVSDRQNTEAFF
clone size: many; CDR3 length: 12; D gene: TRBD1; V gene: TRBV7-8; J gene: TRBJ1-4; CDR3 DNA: TGTGCCACTAGACAGGGAGGGGAAAAACTGTTTTTT; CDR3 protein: CATRQGGEKLFF
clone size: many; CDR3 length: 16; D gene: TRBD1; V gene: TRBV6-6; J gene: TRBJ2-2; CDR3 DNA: TGTGCCAGCAGTCTCCGGGACAGAGCGAACACCGGGGAGCTGTTTTTT; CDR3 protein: CASSLRDRANTGELFF
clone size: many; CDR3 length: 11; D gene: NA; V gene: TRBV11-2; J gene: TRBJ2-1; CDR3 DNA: TGTGCCAGCAGCCCCTTGGGAGAGCAGTTCTTC; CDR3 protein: CASSPLGEQFF
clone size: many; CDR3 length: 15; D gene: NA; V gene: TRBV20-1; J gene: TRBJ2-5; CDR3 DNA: TGCAGTGCTAGAGATGTTCGTGGCCGCCAAGAGACCCAGTACTTC; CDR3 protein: CSARDVRGRQETQYF
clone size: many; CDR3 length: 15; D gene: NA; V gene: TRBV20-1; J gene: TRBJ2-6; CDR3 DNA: TGCAGTGCTAGAGTCCAATACTCTGGGGCCAACGTCCTGACTTTC; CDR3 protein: CSARVQYSGANVLTF
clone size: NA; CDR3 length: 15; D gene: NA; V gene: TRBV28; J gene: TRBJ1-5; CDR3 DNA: TGTGCCAGCAGTTTAGACAGAAATAGCAATCAGCCCCAGCGTTTT; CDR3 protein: CASSLDRNSNQPQRF
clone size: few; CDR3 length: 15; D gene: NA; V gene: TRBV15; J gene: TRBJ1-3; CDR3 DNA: TGTGCCACCAGCAGAGATGGCCTCTCTGGAAACACCATATATTTT; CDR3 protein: CATSRDGLSGNTIYF
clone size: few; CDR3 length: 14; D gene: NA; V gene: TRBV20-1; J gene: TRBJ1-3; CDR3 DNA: TGCAGTGCTAGAGATATGGGGGCTGGAAACACCATATATTTT; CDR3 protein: CSARDMGAGNTIYF
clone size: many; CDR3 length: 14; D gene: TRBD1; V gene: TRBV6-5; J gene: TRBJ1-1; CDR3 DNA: TGTGCCAGCACCCCGACAGGGCCCAACACTGAAGCTTTCTTT; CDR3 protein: CASTPTGPNTEAFF
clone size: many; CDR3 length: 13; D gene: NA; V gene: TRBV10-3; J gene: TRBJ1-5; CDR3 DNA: TGTGCCATCACTAGGGAGGTTAGCCAGCCCCAGCATTTT; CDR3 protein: CAITREVSQPQHF
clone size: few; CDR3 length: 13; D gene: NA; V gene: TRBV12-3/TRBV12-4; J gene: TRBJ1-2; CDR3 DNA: TGTGCCAGCAGCCCAGACGAAGGGGGGCGTCGGACCTTC; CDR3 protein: CASSPDEGGRRTF
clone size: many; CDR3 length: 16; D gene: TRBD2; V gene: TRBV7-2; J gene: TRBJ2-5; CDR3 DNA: TGTGCCAGCAGCCTTTACGGGACTATATTCCAAGAGACCCAGTACTTC; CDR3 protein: CASSLYGTIFQETQYF
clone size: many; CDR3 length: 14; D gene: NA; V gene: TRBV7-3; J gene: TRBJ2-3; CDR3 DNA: TGTGCCAGCTCCCTTGGGCGATTCACAGATACGCAGTATTTT; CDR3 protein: CASSLGRFTDTQYF
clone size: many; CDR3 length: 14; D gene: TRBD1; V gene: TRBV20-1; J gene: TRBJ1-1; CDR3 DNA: TGCAGTGCTCGCAGGGGGACGATGAACACTGAAGCTTTCTTT; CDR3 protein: CSARRGTMNTEAFF
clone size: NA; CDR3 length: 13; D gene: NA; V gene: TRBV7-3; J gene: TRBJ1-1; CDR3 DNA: TGTGCCAGCAGCCGTAACATGAGCACTGAAGCTTTCTTT; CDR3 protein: CASSRNMSTEAFF
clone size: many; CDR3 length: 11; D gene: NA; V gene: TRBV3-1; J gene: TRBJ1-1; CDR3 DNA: TGTGCCAGCAGCTCAGGACAGGAAGCTTTCTTT; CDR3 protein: CASSSGQEAFF
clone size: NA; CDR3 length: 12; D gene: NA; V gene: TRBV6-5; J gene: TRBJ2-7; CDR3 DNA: TGTGCCAGTTCCAGGTGGGGGTACGAGCAGTACTTC; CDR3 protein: CASSRWGYEQYF
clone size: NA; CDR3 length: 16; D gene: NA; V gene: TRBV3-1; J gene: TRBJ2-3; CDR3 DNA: TGTGCCAGCAGCCAAGATACGGGAAAACCCACAGATACGCAGTATTTT; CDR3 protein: CASSQDTGKPTDTQYF
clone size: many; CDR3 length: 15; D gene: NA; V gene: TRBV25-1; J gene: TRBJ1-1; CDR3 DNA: TGTGCCAGCAGTGAGCCCAATGGGGGGATCACTGAAGCTTTCTTT; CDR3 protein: CASSEPNGGITEAFF
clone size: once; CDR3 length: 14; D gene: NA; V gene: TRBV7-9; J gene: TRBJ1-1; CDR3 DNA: TGTGCCAGCAGCTCGACTGACAGTTTCACTGAAGCTTTCTTT; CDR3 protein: CASSSTDSFTEAFF
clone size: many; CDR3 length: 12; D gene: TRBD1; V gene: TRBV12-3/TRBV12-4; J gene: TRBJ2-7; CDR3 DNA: TGTGCCAGCAGCAGTTACAGGGGCGAGCAGTACTTC; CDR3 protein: CASSSYRGEQYF
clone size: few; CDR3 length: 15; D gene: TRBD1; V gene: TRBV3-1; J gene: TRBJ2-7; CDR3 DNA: TGTGCCAGCAGCCGTATGACAGGGGTAATGTACGAGCAGTACTTC; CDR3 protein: CASSRMTGVMYEQYF
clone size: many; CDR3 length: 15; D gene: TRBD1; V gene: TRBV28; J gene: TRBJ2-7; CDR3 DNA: TGTGCCAGCAGTTCCGCCGACAGGGACTCCTACGAGCAGTACTTC; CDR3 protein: CASSSADRDSYEQYF
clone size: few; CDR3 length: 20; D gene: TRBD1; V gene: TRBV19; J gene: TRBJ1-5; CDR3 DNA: TGTGCCAGTAGTGTCCGTCCGACAGGGGACGGGTCGTTTAGCAATCAGCCCCAGCATTTT; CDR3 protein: CASSVRPTGDGSFSNQPQHF
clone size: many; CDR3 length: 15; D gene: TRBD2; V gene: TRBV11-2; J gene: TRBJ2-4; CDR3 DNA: TGTGCCAGCAGCTTAGCTAGCGGAGCCAAAAACATTCAGTACTTC; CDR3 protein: CASSLASGAKNIQYF
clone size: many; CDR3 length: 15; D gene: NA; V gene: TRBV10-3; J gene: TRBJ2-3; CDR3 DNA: TGTGCCATCAGTGAAGGCAGGGGTGATGCAGATACGCAGTATTTT; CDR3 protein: CAISEGRGDADTQYF
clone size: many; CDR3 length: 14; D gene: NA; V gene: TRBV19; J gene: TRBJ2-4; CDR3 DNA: TGTGCCAGTAGTATGGGGCAGGGGAAAAACATTCAGTACTTC; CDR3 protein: CASSMGQGKNIQYF
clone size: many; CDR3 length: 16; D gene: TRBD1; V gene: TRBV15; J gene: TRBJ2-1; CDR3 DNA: TGTGCCACCAGCAGAGATGCGGGACAGGCGTACAATGAGCAGTTCTTC; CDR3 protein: CATSRDAGQAYNEQFF
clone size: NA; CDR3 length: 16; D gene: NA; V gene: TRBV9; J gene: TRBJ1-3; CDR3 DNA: TGTGCCAGCAGCGTAGGAGTTCTTGGAGCTGGAAACACCATATATTTT; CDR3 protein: CASSVGVLGAGNTIYF
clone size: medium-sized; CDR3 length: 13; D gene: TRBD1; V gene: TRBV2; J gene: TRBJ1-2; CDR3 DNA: TGTGCCAGCAGTGGGGACAGGGGGCTTGGCTACACCTTC; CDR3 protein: CASSGDRGLGYTF
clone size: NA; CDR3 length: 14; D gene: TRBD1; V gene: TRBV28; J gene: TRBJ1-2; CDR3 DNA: TGTGCCAGCAGTCCACGGACAGGGACTTCTGGCTACACCTTC; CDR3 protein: CASSPRTGTSGYTF
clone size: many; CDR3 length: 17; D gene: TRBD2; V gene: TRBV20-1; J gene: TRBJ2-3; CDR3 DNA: TGCAGTGCTAAAGGGACTAGCGGGGGGCGGGGGGCAGATACGCAGTATTTT; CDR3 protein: CSAKGTSGGRGADTQYF
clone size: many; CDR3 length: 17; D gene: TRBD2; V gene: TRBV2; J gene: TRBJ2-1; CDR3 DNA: TGTGCCAGCAGCGGACTAGCGGGAGAAAGCTCCTACAATGAGCAGTTCTTC; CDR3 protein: CASSGLAGESSYNEQFF
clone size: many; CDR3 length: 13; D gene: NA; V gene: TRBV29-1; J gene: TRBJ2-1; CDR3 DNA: TGCAGCGTATACCCGGGACGTAACAATGAGCAGTTCTTC; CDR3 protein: CSVYPGRNNEQFF
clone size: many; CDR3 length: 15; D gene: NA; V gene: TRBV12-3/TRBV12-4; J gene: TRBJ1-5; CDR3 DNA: TGTGCCAGCCGAAAGGCCCAGCAGAGAAGGGCGCCCCAGCATTTT; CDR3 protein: CASRKAQQRRAPQHF
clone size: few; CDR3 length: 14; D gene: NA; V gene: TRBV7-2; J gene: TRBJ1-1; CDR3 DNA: TGTGCCAGCAGCCTATGGAGCATGAACACTGAAGCTTTCTTT; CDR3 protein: CASSLWSMNTEAFF
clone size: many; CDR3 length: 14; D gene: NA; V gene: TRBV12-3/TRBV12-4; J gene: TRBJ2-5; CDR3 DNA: TGTGCCAGCAGTTTAGATAAAGGGCCGAGCCCCCAGTACTTC; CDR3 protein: CASSLDKGPSPQYF
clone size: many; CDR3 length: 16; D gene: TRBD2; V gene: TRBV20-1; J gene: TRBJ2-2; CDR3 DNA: TGCAGTGCTAGCGGTAGCGGGAGGGGGAACACCGGGGAGCTGTTTTTT; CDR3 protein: CSASGSGRGNTGELFF
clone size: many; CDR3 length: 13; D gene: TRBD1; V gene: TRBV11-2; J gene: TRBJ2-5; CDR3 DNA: TGTGCCAGCAGCACAGGGGACGGCGTGACCCAGTACTTC; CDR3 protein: CASSTGDGVTQYF
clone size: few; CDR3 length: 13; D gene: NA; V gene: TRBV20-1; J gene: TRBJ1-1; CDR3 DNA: TGCAGTGCTAGAGAGGACGTGTACACTGAAGCTTTCTTT; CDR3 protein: CSAREDVYTEAFF
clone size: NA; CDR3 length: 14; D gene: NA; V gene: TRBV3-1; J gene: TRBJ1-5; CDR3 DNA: TGTGCCAGCAGTTCCAGGGGAAGCAATCAGCCCCAGCATTTT; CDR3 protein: CASSSRGSNQPQHF
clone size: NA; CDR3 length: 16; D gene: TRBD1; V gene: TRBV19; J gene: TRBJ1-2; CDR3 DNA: TGTGCCAGTATTGCCCCCGGACAGGGTATCATCTACGGCTACACCTTC; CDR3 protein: CASIAPGQGIIYGYTF
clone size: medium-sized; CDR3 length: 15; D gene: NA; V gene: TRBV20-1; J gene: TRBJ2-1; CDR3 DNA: TGCAGTGCCCGCCCAGGGGAGGGGCACGGGGGTGAGCAGTTCTTC; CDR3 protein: CSARPGEGHGGEQFF
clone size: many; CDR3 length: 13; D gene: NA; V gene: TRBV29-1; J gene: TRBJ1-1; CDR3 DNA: TGCAGCGTTTTTGGGGTCCTGAACACTGAAGCTTTCTTT; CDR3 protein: CSVFGVLNTEAFF
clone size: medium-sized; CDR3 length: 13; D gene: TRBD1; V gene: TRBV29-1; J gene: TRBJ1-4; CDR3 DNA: TGCAGCGTCGGACAGGGAACTAATGAAAAACTGTTTTTT; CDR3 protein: CSVGQGTNEKLFF
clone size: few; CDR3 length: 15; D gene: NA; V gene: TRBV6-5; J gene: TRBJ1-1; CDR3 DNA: TGTGCCAGCAGTTACTCGGGGATCCAGAACACTGAAGCTTTCTTT; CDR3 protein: CASSYSGIQNTEAFF